Sequencing of this T cell receptor (beta chain) was carried out in a study of T cell repertoires in aging, cancer and after chemotherapy. The wider study: Donor ages fell into six groups from 30 or younger up to 70 or older.

The germline V and J ends were trimmed by 6 bases and 2 bases, with 17 bases remaining between them. This CDR3 is 16 amino acids long. CDR1 and CDR2 (germline): LNHDA, SQIVND (reference sequence). This clonotype is labeled as medium-sized. The antigen remains unidentified. TCR beta rearrangements were amplified from peripheral blood genomic DNA. General study points: Rebound thymic output was suggested by rising median generation probability during chemotherapy in each cancer cohort. These repertoire data do not allow conclusions about immunological memory after chemotherapy. Untreated cancer patients had significantly lower blood TCR diversity than age-matched healthy donors.

A mixed TRB-A/B primer pool amplified rearranged TRB by multiplex touch-down PCR. TCRdb passed the multiplex PCR reads through MiXCR, listing each CDR3 protein once. The top ten hold about 38% of the sample, which has over a thousand distinct CDR3 sequences, around 20% seen once. The sequencing input was blood. The clonotype was recovered from a human donor with a solid tumor. The chain is built from TRBV19 and TRBJ1-5; D may be TRBD1 (5 bases). CDR3 coding DNA: TGTGCCAGTAGACCCCGGGGGGTGCTGGGCAATCAGCCCCAGCATTTT. This encodes CASRPRGVLGNQPQHF.